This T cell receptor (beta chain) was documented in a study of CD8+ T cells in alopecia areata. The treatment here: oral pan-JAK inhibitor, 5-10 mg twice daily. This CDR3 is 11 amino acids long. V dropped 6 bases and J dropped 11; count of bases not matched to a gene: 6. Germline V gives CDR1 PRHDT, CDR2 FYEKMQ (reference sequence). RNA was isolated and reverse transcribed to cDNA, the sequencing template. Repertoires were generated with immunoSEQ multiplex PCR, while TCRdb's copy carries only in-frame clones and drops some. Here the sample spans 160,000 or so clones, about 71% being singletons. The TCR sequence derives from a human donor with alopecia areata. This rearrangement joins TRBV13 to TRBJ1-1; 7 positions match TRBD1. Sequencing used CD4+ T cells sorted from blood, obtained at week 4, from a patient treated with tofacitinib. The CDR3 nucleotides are TGTGCCAGCAGAGGTGTGGACAGGGCTTTCTTT. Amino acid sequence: CASRGVDRAFF.